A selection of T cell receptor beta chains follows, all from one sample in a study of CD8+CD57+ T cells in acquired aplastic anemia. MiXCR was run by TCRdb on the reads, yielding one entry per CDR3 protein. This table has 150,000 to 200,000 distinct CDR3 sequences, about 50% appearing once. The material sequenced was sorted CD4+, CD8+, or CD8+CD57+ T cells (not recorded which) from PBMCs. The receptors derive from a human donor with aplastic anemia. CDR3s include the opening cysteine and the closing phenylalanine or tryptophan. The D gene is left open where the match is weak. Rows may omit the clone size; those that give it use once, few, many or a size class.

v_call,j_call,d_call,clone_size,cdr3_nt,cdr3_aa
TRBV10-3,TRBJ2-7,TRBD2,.,TGTGCCATCAGTGCGGTCATTGGGGGGACTAGAGACGAGCAGTACTTC,CAISAVIGGTRDEQYF
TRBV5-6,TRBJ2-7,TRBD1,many,TGTGCCAGCAGCACCCCCAGGGGTGACAGGGGGGCAACCTACGAGCAGTACTTC,CASSTPRGDRGATYEQYF
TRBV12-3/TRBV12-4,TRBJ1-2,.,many,TGTGCCAGCAGTTTCTTACGGAAGCGGGGCGGCGAAGGCTACACCTTC,CASSFLRKRGGEGYTF
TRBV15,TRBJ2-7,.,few,TGTGCCACCAGCAGAGGAGGGTTGGCCTCCTACGAGCAGTACTTC,CATSRGGLASYEQYF
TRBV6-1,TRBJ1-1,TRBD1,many,TGTGCCACTCCCTCCGACAGGGAAACTGAAGCTTTCTTT,CATPSDRETEAFF
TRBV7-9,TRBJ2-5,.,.,TGTGCCAGCAGCTTAGTAGGAGCGGAGACCCAGTACTTC,CASSLVGAETQYF
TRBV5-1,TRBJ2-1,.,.,TGCGCCAGCACCATGGACGGTTACAATGAGCAGTTCTTC,CASTMDGYNEQFF
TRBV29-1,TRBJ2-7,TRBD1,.,TGCAGCGTTGAAGGACAGGGGGTAACCTACGAGCAGTACTTC,CSVEGQGVTYEQYF
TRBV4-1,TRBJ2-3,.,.,TGCGCCAGCAGCCCCCCGGAGCGAAGCACAGATACGCAGTATTTT,CASSPPERSTDTQYF
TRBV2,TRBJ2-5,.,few,TGTGCCAGCAGTGAACAGGGGATAACCCAAGAGACCCAGTACTTC,CASSEQGITQETQYF
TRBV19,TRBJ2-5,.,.,TGTGCCAGTAGTACGCTACAGGGATTCCAAGAGACCCAGTACTTC,CASSTLQGFQETQYF
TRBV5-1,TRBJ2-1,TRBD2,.,TGCGCCAGCAGCACCGGGGGGGCAGGGAATGAGCAGTTCTTC,CASSTGGAGNEQFF